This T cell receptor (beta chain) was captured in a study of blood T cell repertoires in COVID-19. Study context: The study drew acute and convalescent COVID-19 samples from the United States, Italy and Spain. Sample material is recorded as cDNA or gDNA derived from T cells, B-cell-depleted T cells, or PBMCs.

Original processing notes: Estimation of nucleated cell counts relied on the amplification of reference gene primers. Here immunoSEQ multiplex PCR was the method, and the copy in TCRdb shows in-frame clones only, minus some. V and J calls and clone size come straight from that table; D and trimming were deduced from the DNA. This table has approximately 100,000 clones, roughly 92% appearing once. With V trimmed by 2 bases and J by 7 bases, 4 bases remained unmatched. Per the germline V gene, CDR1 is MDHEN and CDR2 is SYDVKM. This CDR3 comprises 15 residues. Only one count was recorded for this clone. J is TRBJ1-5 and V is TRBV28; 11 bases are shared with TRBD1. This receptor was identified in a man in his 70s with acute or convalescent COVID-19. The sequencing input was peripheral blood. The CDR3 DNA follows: TGTGCCAGCAGTTTACCCCGGGACAGGGGGCAGCCCCAGCATTTT. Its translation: CASSLPRDRGQPQHF.